Detailed here is one TCR beta chain. These data belong to a study of T cells after somatic rescue of genetic block. Profiled with immunoSEQ multiplex PCR; TCRdb holds only in-frame clones, not every one. The table shows roughly 110,000 clones, with about 93% occurring only once. The sample consisted of peripheral blood mononuclear cells (PBMCs). This TCR derives from a woman aged 18-29 years.

CDR3 protein: CASSQIRGEAFF. CDR3 in DNA: TGTGCCAGCAGCCAAATACGCGGGGAAGCTTTCTTT. This chain links TRBV14 with TRBJ1-1; no reliable D call. This CDR3 comprises 12 residues. Germline V gene data show CDR1 as SGHDN and CDR2 as FVKESK. Trimming shortened V by 2 bases and J by 8 bases, and 9 bases separated the two germline ends.